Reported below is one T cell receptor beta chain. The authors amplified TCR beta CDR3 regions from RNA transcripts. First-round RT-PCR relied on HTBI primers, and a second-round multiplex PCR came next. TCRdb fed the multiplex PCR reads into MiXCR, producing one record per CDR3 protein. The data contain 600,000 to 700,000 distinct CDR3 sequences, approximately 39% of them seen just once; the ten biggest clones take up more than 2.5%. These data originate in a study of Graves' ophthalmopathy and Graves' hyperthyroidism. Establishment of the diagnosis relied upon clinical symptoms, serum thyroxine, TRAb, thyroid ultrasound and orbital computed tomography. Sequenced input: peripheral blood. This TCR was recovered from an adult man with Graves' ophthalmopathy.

CDR3 bases: TGTGCCAGCCTCTCCGAGGCAGATACGCAGTATTTT. Translated: CASLSEADTQYF. This chain joins TRBV19 and TRBJ2-3; D unclear. The CDR3 totals 12 residues. CDR1 LNHDA and CDR2 SQIVND come from the germline V gene (reference sequence). The V end was cut by 9 bases, the J end by 4 bases, with 11 bases between.